This entry concerns a single T cell receptor (beta chain). The data are from a study of cytomegalovirus exposure and HLA in healthy donors. The PCR used 60 Vbeta and 13 Jbeta primers. Profiling relied on immunoSEQ multiplex PCR, and the TCRdb table lists in-frame clones only, not all of them. The table includes 250,000 to 350,000 clones, just over 70% detected once. Trimming took 4 bases from V and 0 from J; bases not matched to a gene: 6. The CDR3 extends over 17 amino acids. Germline CDR1 reads ENHRY; CDR2 reads SYGVKD. The specimen sequenced was PBMCs. This clonotype originated in a female donor in good health and CMV-seronegative. The chain has TRBV10-3 and TRBJ1-6, with TRBD1 matching over 7 bases. CDR3 nucleotides: TGTGCCATCAGTGCGCAGGGACAGAGCTCCTATAATTCACCCCTCCACTTT. This encodes CAISAQGQSSYNSPLHF.